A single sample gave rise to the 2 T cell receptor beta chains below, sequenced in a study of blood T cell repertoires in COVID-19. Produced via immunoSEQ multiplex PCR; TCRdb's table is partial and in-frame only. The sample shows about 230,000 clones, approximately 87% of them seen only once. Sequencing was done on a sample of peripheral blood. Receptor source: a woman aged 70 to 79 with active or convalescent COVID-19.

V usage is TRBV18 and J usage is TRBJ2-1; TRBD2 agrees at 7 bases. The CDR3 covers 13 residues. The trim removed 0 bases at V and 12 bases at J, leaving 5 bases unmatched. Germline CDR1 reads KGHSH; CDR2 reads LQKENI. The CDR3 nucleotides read TGTGCCAGCTCACCACCTCCGGGACTATCGCAGTTCTTC. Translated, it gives CASSPPPGLSQFF.

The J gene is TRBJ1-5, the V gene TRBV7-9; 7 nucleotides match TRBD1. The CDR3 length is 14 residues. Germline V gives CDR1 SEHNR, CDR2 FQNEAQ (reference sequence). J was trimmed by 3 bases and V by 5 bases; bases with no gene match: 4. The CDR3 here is CASSQGQPNQPQHF. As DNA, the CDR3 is TGTGCCAGCAGCCAGGGACAGCCCAATCAGCCCCAGCATTTT.